This T cell receptor (beta chain) was captured in a study of blood T cells in healthy people across ages. CDR1 LGHNA and CDR2 YSLEER come from the germline V gene. Deletions cut 2 bases from V and 6 bases from J, with 10 bases between. The CDR3 runs to 14 residues. Next came a second PCR, run for about 7 to 12 cycles, which used a sample-barcoded 5' primer along with a J-beta primer mix. TCRdb analysed the 5' RACE reads with MiXCR anew, one entry per CDR3 protein. This sample has approximately 1.5 million distinct CDR3 sequences, with 40% to 45% found just once. This rearrangement joins TRBV4-3 to TRBJ2-2; tentative D call: TRBD2 (7 bases). This receptor was identified in a woman younger than 35 in good health. The sequenced material came from blood. The CDR3 nucleotides are TGCGCCAGCAGCCAACAGGGGAGGGCCGGGGAGCTGTTTTTT. Protein sequence: CASSQQGRAGELFF.